The source of this TCR beta chain is a study of blood T cell repertoires in COVID-19. At the level of the study: COVID-19 samples collected from the United States, Italy and Spain covered acute and convalescent phases. From T cells, B-cell-depleted T cells, or PBMCs came the material, which was cDNA or gDNA.

CDR3 length: 14 residues. Trimming stripped 12 bases from V and 5 bases from J, with 19 bases between. From germline, CDR1 is KGHDR and CDR2 SFDVKD. In the source study's methods: Reference gene primers were amplified, and this amplification served to estimate nucleated cell counts. TCRdb keeps only in-frame clones here, not all; method: immunoSEQ multiplex PCR. That table supplies the V and J calls and clone size; D and trimming were determined from the DNA. Of some 97,000 clones listed, around four fifths were seen once; the top ten hold roughly an eighth. Within the sample, this clone is medium-sized.

Sample: peripheral blood. The receptor comes from a man aged 45-65 years with active or convalescent COVID-19. The chain uses TRBV24-1 and TRBJ2-1; D is possibly TRBD2 (6 bases). CDR3 sequence: CASGPGGSNNEQFF. The CDR3 DNA is TGTGCCTCCGGCCCCGGGGGATCGAACAATGAGCAGTTCTTC.